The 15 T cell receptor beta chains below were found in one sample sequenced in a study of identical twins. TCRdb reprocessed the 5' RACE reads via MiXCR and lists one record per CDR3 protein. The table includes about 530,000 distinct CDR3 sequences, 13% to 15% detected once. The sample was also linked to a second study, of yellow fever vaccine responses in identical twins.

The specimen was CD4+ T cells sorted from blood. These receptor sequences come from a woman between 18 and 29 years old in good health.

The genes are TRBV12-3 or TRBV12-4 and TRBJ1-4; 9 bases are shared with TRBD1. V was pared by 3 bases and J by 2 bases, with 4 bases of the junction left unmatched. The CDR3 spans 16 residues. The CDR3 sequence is CASSFRTGATNEKLFF. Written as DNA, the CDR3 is TGTGCCAGCAGTTTTAGGACAGGGGCCACTAATGAAAAACTGTTTTTT.

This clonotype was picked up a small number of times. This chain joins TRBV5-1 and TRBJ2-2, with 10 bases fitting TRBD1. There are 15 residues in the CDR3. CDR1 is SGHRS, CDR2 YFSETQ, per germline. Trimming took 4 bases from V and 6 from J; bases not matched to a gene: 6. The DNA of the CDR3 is TGCGCCAGCAGCGGGACAGGGGTGAGCGCCGGGGAGCTGTTTTTT. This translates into CASSGTGVSAGELFF. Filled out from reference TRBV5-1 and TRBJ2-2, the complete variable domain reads KAGVTQTPRYLIKTRGQQVTLSCSPISGHRSVSWYQQTPGQGLQFLFEYFSETQRNKGNFPGRFSGRQFSNSRSEMNVSTLELGDSALYLCASSGTGVSAGELFFGEGSRLTVL.

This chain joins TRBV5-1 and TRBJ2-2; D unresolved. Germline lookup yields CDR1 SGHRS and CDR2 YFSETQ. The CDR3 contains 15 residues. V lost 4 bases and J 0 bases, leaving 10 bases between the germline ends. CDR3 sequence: CASSVGYANTGELFF. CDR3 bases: TGCGCCAGCAGCGTTGGATACGCGAACACCGGGGAGCTGTTTTTT. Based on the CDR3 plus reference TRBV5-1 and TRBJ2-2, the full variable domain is KAGVTQTPRYLIKTRGQQVTLSCSPISGHRSVSWYQQTPGQGLQFLFEYFSETQRNKGNFPGRFSGRQFSNSRSEMNVSTLELGDSALYLCASSVGYANTGELFFGEGSRLTVL.

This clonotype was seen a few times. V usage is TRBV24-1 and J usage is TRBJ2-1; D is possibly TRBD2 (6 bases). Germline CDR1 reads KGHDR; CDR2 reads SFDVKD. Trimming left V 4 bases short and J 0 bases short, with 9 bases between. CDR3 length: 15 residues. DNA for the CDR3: TGTGCCACCAGTGAGTACGGGAGCTCCTACAATGAGCAGTTCTTC. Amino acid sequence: CATSEYGSSYNEQFF.

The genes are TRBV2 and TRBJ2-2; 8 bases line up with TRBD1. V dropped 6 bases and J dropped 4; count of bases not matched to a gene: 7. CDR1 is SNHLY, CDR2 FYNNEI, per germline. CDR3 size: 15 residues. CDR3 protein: CASSDRGVATGELFF. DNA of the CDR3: TGTGCCAGCAGCGACAGGGGCGTCGCCACCGGGGAGCTGTTTTTT.

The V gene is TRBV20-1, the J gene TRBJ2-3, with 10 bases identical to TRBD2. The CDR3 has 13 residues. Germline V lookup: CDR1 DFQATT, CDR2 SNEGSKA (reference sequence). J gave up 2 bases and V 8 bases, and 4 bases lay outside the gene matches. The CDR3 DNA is TGCAGTCCAGGACTAGCGGCCACAGATACGCAGTATTTT. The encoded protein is CSPGLAATDTQYF.

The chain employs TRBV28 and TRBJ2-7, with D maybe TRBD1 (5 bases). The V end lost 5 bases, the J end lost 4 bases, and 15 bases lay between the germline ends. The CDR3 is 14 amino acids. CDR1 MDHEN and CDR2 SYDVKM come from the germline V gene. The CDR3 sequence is CASSKGLYPYEQYF. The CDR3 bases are TGTGCCAGCAGTAAGGGGCTTTACCCTTACGAGCAGTACTTC.

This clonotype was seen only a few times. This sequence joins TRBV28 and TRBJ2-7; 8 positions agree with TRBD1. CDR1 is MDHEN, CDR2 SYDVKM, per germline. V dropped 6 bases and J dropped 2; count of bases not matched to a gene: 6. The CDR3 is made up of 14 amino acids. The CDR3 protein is CASRAGTGAYEQYV. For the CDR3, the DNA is TGTGCCAGCAGGGCCGGGACAGGAGCCTACGAGCAGTACGTC.

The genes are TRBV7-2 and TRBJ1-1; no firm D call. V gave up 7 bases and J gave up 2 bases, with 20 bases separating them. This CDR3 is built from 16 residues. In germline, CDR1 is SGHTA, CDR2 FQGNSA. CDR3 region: CASILAGGSLNTEAFF. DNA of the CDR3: TGTGCCAGCATTCTAGCAGGTGGCAGCCTTAACACTGAAGCTTTCTTT. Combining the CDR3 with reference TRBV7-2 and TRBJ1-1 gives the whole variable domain GAGVSQSPSNKVTEKGKDVELRCDPISGHTALYWYRQSLGQGLEFLIYFQGNSAPDKSGLPSDRFSAERTGGSVSTLTIQRTQQEDSAVYLCASILAGGSLNTEAFFGQGTRLTVV.

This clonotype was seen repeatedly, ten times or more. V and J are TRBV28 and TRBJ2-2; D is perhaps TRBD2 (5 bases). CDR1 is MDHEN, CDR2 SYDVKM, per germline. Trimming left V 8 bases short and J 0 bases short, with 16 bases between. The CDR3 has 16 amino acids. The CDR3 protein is CASRFKGVSNTGELFF. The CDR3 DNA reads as TGTGCCAGCCGATTCAAGGGAGTCTCGAACACCGGGGAGCTGTTTTTT.

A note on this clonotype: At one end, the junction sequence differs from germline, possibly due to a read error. CDR3 loop: CASSSGTNTDTQYF. The DNA for the CDR3 is TGTGCCAGCAGCTCCGGGACAAACACAGATACGCAGTATTTT. The chain combines TRBV5-1 with TRBJ2-3, with D possibly TRBD1 on 6 matching bases. The CDR3 contains 14 residues. Germline V lookup: CDR1 SGHRS, CDR2 YFSETQ.

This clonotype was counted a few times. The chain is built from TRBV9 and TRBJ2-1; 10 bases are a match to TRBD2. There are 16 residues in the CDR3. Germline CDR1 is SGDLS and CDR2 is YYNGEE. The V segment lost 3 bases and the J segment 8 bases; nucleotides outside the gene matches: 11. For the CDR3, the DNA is TGTGCCAGCAGCGAGGGGGGGACTAGCGCCTCGTATGAGCAGTTCTTC. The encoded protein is CASSEGGTSASYEQFF.

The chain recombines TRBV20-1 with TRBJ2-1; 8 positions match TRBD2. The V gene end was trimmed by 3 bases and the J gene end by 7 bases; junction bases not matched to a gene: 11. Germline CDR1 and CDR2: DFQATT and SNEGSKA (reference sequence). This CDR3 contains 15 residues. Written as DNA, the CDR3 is TGCAGTGCTAGTCCCGGGGGGGGGATACTGAATGAGCAGTTCTTC. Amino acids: CSASPGGGILNEQFF.

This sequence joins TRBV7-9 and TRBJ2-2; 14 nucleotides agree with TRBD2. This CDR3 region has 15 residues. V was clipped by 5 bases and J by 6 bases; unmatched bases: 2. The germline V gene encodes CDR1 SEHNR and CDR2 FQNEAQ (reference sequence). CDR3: CASSRTSGGPGELFF. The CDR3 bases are TGTGCCAGCAGCCGGACTAGCGGGGGGCCCGGGGAGCTGTTTTTT.

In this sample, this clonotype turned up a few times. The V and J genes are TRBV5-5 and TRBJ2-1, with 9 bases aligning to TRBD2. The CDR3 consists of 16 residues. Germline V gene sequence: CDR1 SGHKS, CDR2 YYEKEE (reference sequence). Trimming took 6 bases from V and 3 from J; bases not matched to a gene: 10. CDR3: CASTLAGLAFYNEQFF. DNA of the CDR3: TGTGCCAGCACCCTGGCCGGACTAGCGTTCTACAATGAGCAGTTCTTC.